Described below is a single T cell receptor (beta chain) sequence and its context. There is no known antigen for this receptor. Base qualities are not provided; no much larger clone lies one nucleotide away. The sample is drawn from a study of radiotherapy plus CTLA-4 blockade in lung cancer listed by TCRdb under 2018. Background for the entire study: Objective responses were observed in about a sixth of enrolled patients, and disease control was achieved in less than 35%. The full study reports these points: The strongest predictors of response, as reported, were early dynamic changes in blood T cell clones along with a rise in serum interferon-beta after radiation. After treatment with radiotherapy and ipilimumab, TCR clones that originated in tumors expanded in peripheral blood.

The study tested focal radiation therapy combined with CTLA-4 blockade (ipilimumab) in patients with chemo-refractory metastatic non-small-cell lung cancer. The protocol used for the library was the immunoSEQ multiplex PCR assay. Sourced from immuneACCESS, this table was stored by TCRdb with only in-frame sequences that have V and J called. A share of the clones is absent; for the studies checked, an unresolved V gene accounts for under half, and the remainder has no known explanation. The sample has 80,000 to 100,000 clones on record, about 91% of them singletons. Jointly, the top ten make up 4.5% to 6% of the sample. From the cysteine up to the phenylalanine, the CDR3 has a length of 13 residues. This entry keeps only the CDR3 DNA: 39 bases, framed from base 1. V is clipped by 8 bases and J by 4 bases, and the sequence between their germline boundaries is 12 bases long. CDR1 and CDR2 are drawn from the germline V gene: MNHNS, SASEGT.

Material: peripheral blood, obtained from a patient treated with radiotherapy plus ipilimumab. The receptor chain draws on TRBV6-1 and TRBJ1-5, with a tentative D gene TRBD1 over 5 matching bases. The sequence derives from a human donor with non-small cell lung cancer that progressed on radiotherapy plus ipilimumab. The CDR3 region reads CASGNDRNQPQHF. The nucleotide sequence reads TGTGCCAGCGGCAACGACAGAAATCAGCCCCAGCATTTT.